This is a list of T cell receptor beta chains from one sample in a study of T cell clonotyping in hematopoietic cell transplantation. Clones were sequenced by immunoSEQ multiplex PCR, and TCRdb holds only the in-frame ones, with some missing. The sample holds some 15,000 clones; approximately 87% are singletons and the top ten take around 4.3%. Here the sequenced sample was PBMCs, taken 100 days after allogeneic stem cell transplant. Source of these receptors: a male patient aged 60 to 75 who had an allogeneic stem cell transplant from a related donor, so the T cells may come from the graft donor. Some clones in this sample may be carry-over from other donors' samples. CDR3s leave out the opening cysteine and the closing phenylalanine or tryptophan. A clone size is listed for some rows: how often the clone was seen (once, few, many), or a class if it is expanded.

NA,TRBV4-3,TRBJ1-1,ASSQDSGTSQAF
once,TRBV11-3,TRBJ2-1,ASSSLVWGGRIEQF
NA,TRBV5-1,TRBJ2-5,ASSGGAEETQY
NA,TRBV9,TRBJ2-7,ASSVVPGPEQY
NA,TRBV5-6,TRBJ2-7,ASSTPWTGGHEQY
NA,TRBV11-3,TRBJ1-1,ASSFSTTEAF
NA,TRBV9,TRBJ1-4,ASSVGQGPSLGNEKLF
once,TRBV7-2,TRBJ2-5,ASSLMYQETQY
NA,TRBV6-5,TRBJ1-2,ASSRKGAGNYGYT
NA,TRBV19,TRBJ2-7,ASSLFREAHEQY
NA,TRBV5-1,TRBJ2-3,ASSALGGGPGTQY
NA,TRBV9,TRBJ1-3,ASSVGTVTGNTIY
NA,TRBV30,TRBJ2-1,AWRIGGGADSRNEQF